The TCR beta chain described here comes from a study of human T cells and chemical hapten exposure. General observations from the study: The study found that PT1 expanded TCR counts correlated positively with patch test score.

This clonotype has a handful of counts. No antigen is known for it. The time point denotes: pre-sensitization, week 0. Indicated treatment: therapeutic diphenylcyclopropenone sensitization with weekly scalp DPC. Using its own MiXCR run on the RACE reads, TCRdb lists one record per CDR3 protein. The repertoire holds about 180,000 distinct CDR3 sequences, approximately 29% seen once, with nearly 3% in the top ten. This CDR3 is 15 amino acids long. V lost 6 bases and J 0 bases, leaving 15 bases between the germline ends. Germline V gene sequence: CDR1 SQVTM, CDR2 ANQGSEA. The specimen was whole blood, collected in connection with sensitization to the hapten diphenylcyclopropenone (DPC). The chain links TRBV29-1 to TRBJ2-1; a possible D gene is TRBD1 (6 bases). The sequence came from a woman in her twenties or thirties with alopecia areata. Some clones in this sample may be carry-over from other donors' samples. The CDR3 DNA reads TGCAGCGTACAGGGTGACGTGAGCTCCTACAATGAGCAGTTCTTC. Translation: CSVQGDVSSYNEQFF.